This entry lists 6 T cell receptor beta chains sequenced from one sample in a study of T cells after posttransplantation cyclophosphamide. The data were produced by immunoSEQ multiplex PCR, yet TCRdb's version contains in-frame clones alone and is incomplete. The table includes 10,000 to 15,000 clones, around 81% detected once. The sequenced material came from memory CD4+ T cells sorted from PBMCs. These receptors originate from a man aged 50-60 years in good health, CMV-negative, and a related stem cell transplant donor.

The chain is built from TRBV6-5 and TRBJ2-2; D not resolved. Germline CDR1 is MNHEY and CDR2 is SVGAGI. Trimming stripped 6 bases from V and 6 bases from J, with 8 bases between. The length of the CDR3 is 12 residues. CDR3 in amino acids: CASSALPGELFF. CDR3 coding DNA: TGTGCCAGCAGCGCTCTACCCGGGGAGCTGTTTTTT.

The chain links TRBV7-2 to TRBJ2-3; D is possibly TRBD2 (6 bases). The CDR3 loop spans 12 amino acids. Germline V lookup: CDR1 SGHTA, CDR2 FQGNSA. Trimming took 2 bases from V and 14 from J, leaving 14 bases between them. Here the CDR3 reads CASSLSPTSRYF. DNA of the CDR3: TGTGCCAGCAGCTTAAGCCCTACTAGCAGGTATTTT. Complete variable domain (other parts from reference TRBV7-2 and TRBJ2-3): GAGVSQSPSNKVTEKGKDVELRCDPISGHTALYWYRQSLGQGLEFLIYFQGNSAPDKSGLPSDRFSAERTGGSVSTLTIQRTQQEDSAVYLCASSLSPTSRYFGPGTRLTVL.

The rearrangement joins TRBV4-2 to TRBJ1-1, with D possibly matching TRBD1 (6 bases). The CDR3 is made up of 15 amino acids. V was trimmed by 2 bases and J by 3 bases, leaving 13 bases between them. In germline, CDR1 is LGHNA, CDR2 YNFKEQ. CDR3 region: CASSQMTGKYTEAFF. The CDR3 bases are TGTGCCAGCAGCCAAATGACAGGCAAGTACACTGAAGCTTTCTTT.

This rearrangement joins TRBV5-1 to TRBJ1-2; TRBD1 agrees at 7 bases. The CDR3 has 13 residues. J gave up 8 bases and V 0 bases, and 4 bases lay outside the gene matches. The germline V gene encodes CDR1 SGHRS and CDR2 YFSETQ. The CDR3 spells CASSLEGGVGYTF. CDR3 DNA sequence: TGCGCCAGCAGCTTGGAAGGGGGCGTAGGCTACACCTTC.

The chain carries TRBV27 and TRBJ2-1; D is perhaps TRBD2 (6 bases). From germline, CDR1 is MNHEY and CDR2 SMNVEV (reference sequence). The CDR3 sequence is 17 residues long. Trimming removed 6 bases at V and 0 bases at J, with 18 bases between. The CDR3 sequence: CASRRRLGLSSYNEQFF. The CDR3 region has the DNA TGTGCCAGCAGACGGCGACTAGGCCTGAGCTCCTACAATGAGCAGTTCTTC.

The chain is built from TRBV13 and TRBJ2-3, with a possible D match to TRBD2 (7 bases). The CDR3 spans 18 residues. The V end was cut by 8 bases, the J end by 2 bases, with 26 bases between. The germline gives CDR1 PRHDT, CDR2 FYEKMQ (reference sequence). CDR3 sequence (DNA): TGTGCCAGCGCCCCCTCTGTGTGGGGGGGCAAAGACACAGATACGCAGTATTTT. Amino acid sequence: CASAPSVWGGKDTDTQYF.